This record covers a single T cell receptor (beta chain). Its antigen is currently not known. The record has no base qualities; no much larger clone is one base away. This entry comes from a study of blood T cell repertoires in COVID-19 (dated by TCRdb to about 2020). About the full investigation: Samples from collaborators originated in the United States, Italy and Spain and spanned both the acute and convalescent phases of COVID-19. The material from the prospective study consisted of cDNA or gDNA derived from T cells, B-cell-depleted T cells, or PBMCs. Subjects who had been exposed to COVID-19, were actively infected with it, or had recovered from it provided the deeply sampled blood TCRbeta repertoires that made up the dataset. The repertoires were released in a freely available public database intended as a resource for research on the immune response to SARS-CoV-2. The samples were drawn from the first 160 participants of the ongoing ImmuneRACE study and from about 1,200 subjects provided by 6 global collaborators. A de-identified subject ID, COVID-19 status, age in years and sex were almost always included in the sample metadata. HLA class I and class II types, where available, came from metadata supplied by the sample provider rather than from assay-based typing. Overall study results and their limits: Clinical and demographic metadata were provided uncurated, with the amount varying by source and participant.

The V and J ends are trimmed by 2 bases and 7 bases, leaving 15 bases between them. The CDR3 has 14 amino acids, counting the end cysteine and phenylalanine. This entry keeps only the CDR3 DNA: 42 bases, framed from base 1. According to the germline V gene (reference sequence), CDR1 reads SGHNT and CDR2 reads YYREEE. The immunoSEQ Assay, a bias-controlled multiplex PCR, was used to amplify TCRbeta CDR3 regions from genomic DNA. The source study handled its data this way. Nucleated cell counts per sample were estimated from amplification of reference gene primers within the assay. To quantify the absolute abundance of each unique TCRbeta CDR3 rearrangement, sequence reads were collapsed and filtered. For each sample, productive Simpson clonality was calculated as the square root of Simpson's diversity index over productive rearrangements. TCRdb stores this immuneACCESS table with in-frame sequences only. Part of the clones is absent; in the studies checked, under half of the shortfall reflects unresolved V genes, and no reason is known for the rest. The V and J calls and clone size were taken over from that table, and D and trimming were inferred from the DNA. Here the sample has some 99,000 clones; about 82% occur a single time. The ten largest clones take up 10% to 15% of the sample.

Collaborating institutions collected whole blood in K2EDTA tubes following their own protocols. Collaborator samples were shipped for TCRbeta analysis as frozen whole blood, isolated PBMCs, or DNA extracted from either sample type. The sequence was collected from a woman aged 60 to 75 in a cohort sampled during active or convalescent COVID-19. The sequenced sample was peripheral blood. The receptor chain draws on TRBV5-4 and TRBJ1-2; TRBD1 is a weak D gene call, 6 bases matching. DNA sequence: TGTGCCAGCAGCTTTATACAAGGGGGTGGTGGCTACACCTTC. Its coded protein is CASSFIQGGGGYTF.